Included here is one T cell receptor beta chain sequence, with context. What it recognizes is unknown. Roughly 33,000 T cell genomes, or around 200 ng DNA, went into the sorted-subset replicate PCRs. Assay used: immunoSEQ multiplex PCR; TCRdb lists only in-frame clones, some missing. The sample lists under 700,000 clones, approximately 95% occurring once. The record originates from a study of shared clonotypes between healthy human individuals. Overall study context: Used for every donor were three CD4 naive, three CD4 memory, two CD8 naive and one CD8 memory plate. Study-level points and caveats: The sharing of 5% to 6.5% of naive CD4 clonotypes was seen across a handful of donors.

CD8 cells regarded as naive lacked CD45RO, were positively chosen for CCR7, and omitted terminally differentiated effector memory CD45RA+ cells. The source is a young woman in good health. Sequenced input: naive CD8+ T cells sorted from blood.

The CDR3 is CASKIESGRGGYTF. CDR3 nucleotides: TGCGCCAGCAAAATCGAGTCTGGCCGGGGAGGCTACACCTTC. V usage is TRBV10-1 and J usage is TRBJ1-2; D gene uncertain. Trimming took 7 bases from V and 8 from J, leaving 20 bases between them. CDR1 and CDR2 from the germline V gene are WNHNN and SYGVQD (reference sequence). There are 14 residues in the CDR3.